One sample yielded the 11 T cell receptor beta chains listed below, sequenced in a study of blood T cell repertoires in COVID-19. Libraries were prepared by immunoSEQ multiplex PCR; TCRdb keeps only in-frame clonotypes and omits some of them. The sample has 65,000 to 100,000 clones; about 86% are singletons. Sequencing was done on a sample of peripheral blood. The receptor set was obtained from an elderly woman with acute or convalescent COVID-19.

The chain has TRBV5-3 and TRBJ1-1, with D tentatively TRBD1 (5 bases). TRBV5-3 counts as an open reading frame of uncertain function. This CDR3 comprises 16 residues. The V gene lost 4 bases and the J gene lost 1 base, with 17 bases spanning the gap. The CDR3 is CARSHCPGRENTEAFF. CDR3 bases: TGTGCCAGAAGCCATTGTCCAGGGCGCGAGAACACTGAAGCTTTCTTT.

This clone was seen only a few times. The genes are TRBV7-9 and TRBJ1-2, with 9 positions matching TRBD1. V lost 5 bases to trimming and J lost 7 bases; unmatched junction nucleotides: 5. The CDR3 runs 13 residues. Per germline, CDR1 SEHNR and CDR2 FQNEAQ (reference sequence). DNA for the CDR3: TGTGCCAGCAGCCCCACAGGGGGCGGTGGCTACACCTTC. This translates into CASSPTGGGGYTF.

The V gene is TRBV18, the J gene TRBJ2-5; 8 bases match TRBD1. CDR1 is KGHSH and CDR2 is LQKENI in the germline V gene. The CDR3 extends over 14 amino acids. Trimming cost V 5 bases and J 5 bases; bases outside gene matches: 7. CDR3 bases: TGTGCCAGCTCAAAGGACAGGGCTGGGGAGACCCAGTACTTC. It is translated as CASSKDRAGETQYF. The variable domain in full, completed from reference TRBV18 and TRBJ2-5, reads NAGVMQNPRHLVRRRGQEARLRCSPMKGHSHVYWYRQLPEEGLKFMVYLQKENIIDESGMPKERFSAEFPKEGPSILRIQQVVRGDSAAYFCASSKDRAGETQYFGPGTRLLVL.

The V call is TRBV7-9, the J call TRBJ1-1; tentatively, D is TRBD1 (5 bases). The germline gives CDR1 SEHNR, CDR2 FQNEAQ (reference sequence). This CDR3 contains 14 residues. V dropped 0 bases and J dropped 6 bases, with 11 bases sitting between them. This CDR3 reads CASSLATAQAEAFF. CDR3 nucleotide sequence: TGTGCCAGCAGCTTAGCGACAGCCCAGGCTGAAGCTTTCTTT.

The chain carries TRBV9 and TRBJ1-2; no firm D call. The CDR3 sequence is 15 residues long. Trimming took 4 bases from V and 4 from J, leaving 17 bases between them. Germline CDR1 reads SGDLS; CDR2 reads YYNGEE. CDR3 nucleotides: TGTGCCAGCAGCTCCCCGACACCTAGCGTCTATGGCTACACCTTC. The encoded protein is CASSSPTPSVYGYTF.

The chain uses TRBV7-3 and TRBJ2-1, with TRBD2 identical over 7 bases. V dropped 5 bases and J dropped 0; count of bases not matched to a gene: 7. This CDR3 has 16 amino acids. CDR1 and CDR2 from the germline V gene are SGHTA and FQGTGA. CDR3 region: CASSPGTTRSYNEQFF. The CDR3 DNA sequence: TGTGCCAGCAGCCCAGGGACTACCCGCTCCTACAATGAGCAGTTCTTC.

There are a few counts of this clone. The chain recombines TRBV5-1 with TRBJ2-3; the D is unclear. V was cut by 3 bases and J by 5 bases, with 4 bases left in between. The CDR3 runs to 11 residues. Germline lookup yields CDR1 SGHRS and CDR2 YFSETQ. CDR3 region: CASSSGDTQYF. The CDR3, as DNA: TGCGCCAGCAGCTCGGGAGATACGCAGTATTTT. Variable domain in full (rest from reference TRBV5-1 and TRBJ2-3): KAGVTQTPRYLIKTRGQQVTLSCSPISGHRSVSWYQQTPGQGLQFLFEYFSETQRNKGNFPGRFSGRQFSNSRSEMNVSTLELGDSALYLCASSSGDTQYFGPGTRLTVL.

This clone occurred a few times. The CDR3 DNA is TGTGCCAGCAGCTTAACTGGTGGGAGTAACACCGGGGAGCTGTTTTTT. It encodes CASSLTGGSNTGELFF. The rearrangement links TRBV7-3 to TRBJ2-2; D is perhaps TRBD2 (5 bases). CDR1 is SGHTA and CDR2 is FQGTGA in the germline V gene. The CDR3 is 16 amino acids. Trimming took off 0 bases at V and 2 bases at J, with 10 bases between the two ends.

The chain carries TRBV29-1 and TRBJ2-7; 7 bases are a match to TRBD1. The CDR3 runs 16 residues. Germline V CDR1 and CDR2: SQVTM, ANQGSEA. V gave up 4 bases and J gave up 2 bases; unmatched junction bases: 14. CDR3 nucleotide sequence: TGCAGCGTTGTAGGGGGCAAATGGGGAGATGCCTACGAGCAGTACTTC. Translation: CSVVGGKWGDAYEQYF.

In DNA, the CDR3 is TGTGCCAGCAGCGTTTCTGTTAACTATGGCTACACCTTC. It is translated as CASSVSVNYGYTF. The chain recombines TRBV9 with TRBJ1-2; no reliable D call. Germline CDR1 and CDR2: SGDLS and YYNGEE. The CDR3 runs 13 residues. The V gene lost 2 bases and the J gene lost 1 base, with 6 bases spanning the gap.

This rearrangement joins TRBV18 to TRBJ2-7, with TRBD2 as a possible D gene (6 bases). The CDR3 extends over 15 amino acids. Trimming removed 2 bases from V and 2 bases from J, with 13 bases in between. CDR1 and CDR2 (germline): KGHSH, LQKENI. CDR3 sequence (DNA): TGTGCCAGCTCACCAATCATAGGGAGGACCTACGAGCAGTACTTC. This codes for CASSPIIGRTYEQYF.